Listed here are 14 T cell receptor beta chains from one sample, sequenced in a study of post-analysis software for immune sequencing data. The study's findings and limits: TRBV segments more frequent in patients than in controls numbered five and included TRBV5-6, TRBV5-1 and TRBV20-1.

The antigens these receptors bind are not known. Unique molecular identifiers were built into the TCR beta cDNA libraries. Each CDR3 protein is one row after TCRdb ran MiXCR on the PCR reads. The sample includes 700,000 to 900,000 distinct CDR3 sequences, approximately 44% of them seen just once. The specimen was blood. The source is a girl aged 10 to 17 with multiple sclerosis.

The J gene is TRBJ2-7, the V gene TRBV11-2; no clear D. The V and J ends lost 1 base and 2 bases respectively, with 9 bases between them. The CDR3 loop spans 14 amino acids. Germline V lookup: CDR1 SGHAT, CDR2 FQNNGV. DNA for the CDR3: TGTGCCAGCAGCTTAGTGGTGGAGCCCTACGAGCAGTACTTC. This gives the protein CASSLVVEPYEQYF.

This clonotype was seen more than once but under ten times. This chain connects TRBV12-3 or TRBV12-4 to TRBJ2-3; possibly TRBD1 for D (5 bases). Trimming took 5 bases from V and 2 from J, leaving 11 bases between them. The CDR3 consists of 14 residues. For the CDR3, the DNA is TGTGCCAGCAGTCCAGGGCCACACACAGATACGCAGTATTTT. Protein: CASSPGPHTDTQYF.

The J gene is TRBJ2-7, the V gene TRBV4-2; TRBD1 aligns across 10 bases. Germline V gene lookup returns CDR1 LGHNA and CDR2 YNFKEQ. J lost 1 base, V lost 0 bases, and 9 bases had no gene match. This CDR3 contains 18 residues. Here the CDR3 DNA reads TGTGCCAGCAGCCAAGAGGCTCTCCGGGACAGGGGATCCTACGAGCAGTACTTC. Its translation is CASSQEALRDRGSYEQYF.

The rearrangement joins TRBV29-1 to TRBJ2-3, with 7 bases aligning to TRBD1. The length of the CDR3 is 15 residues. V lost 5 bases and J lost 1; bases outside the gene matches: 9. Germline loops: CDR1 SQVTM, CDR2 ANQGSEA. CDR3 coding DNA: TGCAGCGTTTTCTTTGAGGGGGCCCGCACAGATACGCAGTATTTT. The encoded protein is CSVFFEGARTDTQYF.

The chain carries TRBV7-9 and TRBJ1-4; 7 bases agree with TRBD1. This CDR3 has 15 residues. V shed 4 bases and J 8 bases; nucleotides not matched to a gene: 10. CDR1 SEHNR and CDR2 FQNEAQ come from the germline V gene (reference sequence). The CDR3 DNA is TGTGCCAGCAGCTCCAGACAGGGCCCGTGGGAAAAACTGTTTTTT. This encodes CASSSRQGPWEKLFF.

The chain couples TRBV28 to TRBJ1-5; D not resolved. V was shortened by 3 bases and J by 3 bases, with 15 bases between the two germline ends. Germline-derived CDR1 and CDR2 are MDHEN and SYDVKM. The CDR3 is 16 amino acids. CDR3 loop: CASSFFRSLSNQPQHF. CDR3 DNA sequence: TGTGCCAGCAGTTTTTTTCGCTCACTTTCCAATCAGCCCCAGCATTTT.

The chain uses TRBV30 and TRBJ1-2; D uncertain. Trimming took 0 bases from V and 4 from J, leaving 9 bases between them. The germline gives CDR1 GTSNPN, CDR2 SVGIG (reference sequence). The CDR3 is 13 residues long. The CDR3 DNA reads as TGTGCCTGGAGTGTAGGCCAGCTCTATGGCTACACCTTC. Its protein product is CAWSVGQLYGYTF.

This chain connects TRBV28 to TRBJ2-7; the D gene is possibly TRBD2 (5 bases). Trimming took off 5 bases at V and 2 bases at J, with 13 bases between the two ends. Germline loops: CDR1 MDHEN, CDR2 SYDVKM. There are 14 residues in the CDR3. The CDR3 is CASSIGRETYEQYF. CDR3 bases: TGTGCCAGCAGTATTGGACGGGAAACCTACGAGCAGTACTTC.

This clonotype appeared a few times. The rearrangement links TRBV6-2 or TRBV6-3 to TRBJ2-7; the D is unclear. The germline CDR1 and CDR2 sequences are MNHEY and SVGEGT. This CDR3 is built from 11 residues. With 7 bases removed from V and 2 bases from J, the gap between germline ends came to 6 bases. CDR3 DNA sequence: TGTGCCAGCACCTCAGCCTACGAGCAGTACTTC. This codes for CASTSAYEQYF.

The chain links TRBV6-6 to TRBJ1-4; 10 bases fit TRBD1. CDR1 is MNHNY, CDR2 SVGAGI, per germline (reference sequence). This CDR3 is 16 amino acids long. V was clipped by 3 bases and J by 8 bases; unmatched bases: 9. The CDR3: CASSYGDRGPREKLFF. In DNA form, the CDR3 reads TGTGCCAGCAGTTATGGGGACAGGGGCCCAAGAGAAAAACTGTTTTTT.

This chain uses TRBV27 with TRBJ2-4, with unresolved D. This CDR3 is built from 12 residues. Germline-derived CDR1 and CDR2 are MNHEY and SMNVEV (reference sequence). The V gene lost 5 bases and the J gene lost 1 base, with 3 bases spanning the gap. The CDR3 DNA reads as TGTGCCAGCAGTGCCGCCAAAAACATTCAGTACTTC. Translating it yields CASSAAKNIQYF.

This clonotype came up once. V usage is TRBV10-3 and J usage is TRBJ2-7, with TRBD2 matching over 10 bases. Trimming removed 8 bases from V and 2 bases from J; junction bases left unmatched: 3. The CDR3 has 13 amino acids. CDR1 ENHRY and CDR2 SYGVKD come from the germline V gene. CDR3 in amino acids: CAIGTSETYEQYF. In DNA form, the CDR3 reads TGTGCCATCGGGACTAGCGAAACCTACGAGCAGTACTTC.

This clonotype showed up just once. The chain is built from TRBV10-3 and TRBJ2-7; tentatively, D is TRBD1 or TRBD2 (5 bases each). Trimming pared 10 bases from V and 0 bases from J, leaving 22 bases between. The CDR3 spans 16 residues. The germline gives CDR1 ENHRY, CDR2 SYGVKD. Here the CDR3 reads CATRDQQEILSYEQYF. In DNA form, the CDR3 reads TGTGCCACCAGGGACCAACAGGAAATCCTCTCCTACGAGCAGTACTTC.

The chain employs TRBV20-1 and TRBJ2-3; D might be TRBD2 (6 bases). This CDR3 contains 17 residues. Germline V gene data show CDR1 as DFQATT and CDR2 as SNEGSKA (reference sequence). V was clipped by 6 bases and J by 3 bases, with 25 bases between them. The CDR3 region has the DNA TGCAGTGCCCCGGAGGAGGGTACCCTGTTGGGTACAGATACGCAGTATTTT. Translation: CSAPEEGTLLGTDTQYF.